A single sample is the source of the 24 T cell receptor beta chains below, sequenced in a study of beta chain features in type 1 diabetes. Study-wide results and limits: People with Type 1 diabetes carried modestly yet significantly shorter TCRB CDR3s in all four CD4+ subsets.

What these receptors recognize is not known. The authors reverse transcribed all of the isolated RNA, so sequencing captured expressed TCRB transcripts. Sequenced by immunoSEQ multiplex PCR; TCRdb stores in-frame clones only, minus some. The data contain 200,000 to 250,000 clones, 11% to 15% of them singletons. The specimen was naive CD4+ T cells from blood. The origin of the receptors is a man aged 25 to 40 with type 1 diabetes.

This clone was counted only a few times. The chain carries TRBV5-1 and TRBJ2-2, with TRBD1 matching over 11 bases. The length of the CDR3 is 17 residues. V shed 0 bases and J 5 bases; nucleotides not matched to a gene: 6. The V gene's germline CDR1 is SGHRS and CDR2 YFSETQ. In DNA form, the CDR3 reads TGCGCCAGCAGCTTGGAAGGACAGGGGGCGAGGACCGGGGAGCTGTTTTTT. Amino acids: CASSLEGQGARTGELFF.

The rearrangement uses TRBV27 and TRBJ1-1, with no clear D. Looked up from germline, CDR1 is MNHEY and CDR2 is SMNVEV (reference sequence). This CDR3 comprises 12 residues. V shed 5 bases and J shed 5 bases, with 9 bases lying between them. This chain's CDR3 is CASSGQMTEAFF. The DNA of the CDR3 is TGTGCCAGCAGTGGCCAAATGACTGAAGCTTTCTTT.

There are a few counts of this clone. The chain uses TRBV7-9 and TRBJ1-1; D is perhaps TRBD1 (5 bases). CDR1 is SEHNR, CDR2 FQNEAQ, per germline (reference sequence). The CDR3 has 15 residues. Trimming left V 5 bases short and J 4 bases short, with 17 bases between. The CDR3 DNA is TGTGCCAGCAGCCCTACAGGTTTGTATAGCACTGAAGCTTTCTTT. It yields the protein CASSPTGLYSTEAFF.

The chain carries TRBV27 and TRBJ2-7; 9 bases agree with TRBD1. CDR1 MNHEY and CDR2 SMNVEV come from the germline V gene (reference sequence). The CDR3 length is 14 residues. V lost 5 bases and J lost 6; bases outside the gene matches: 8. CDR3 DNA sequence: TGTGCCAGCAGTCGGGGACAGGGACCCTCCGAGCAGTACTTC. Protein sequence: CASSRGQGPSEQYF.

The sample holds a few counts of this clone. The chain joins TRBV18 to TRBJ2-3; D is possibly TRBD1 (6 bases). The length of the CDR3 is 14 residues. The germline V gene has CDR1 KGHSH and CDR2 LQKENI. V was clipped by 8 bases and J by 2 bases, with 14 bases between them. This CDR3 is CASLDRTLTDTQYF. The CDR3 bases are TGTGCCAGCCTCGACAGGACCCTCACAGATACGCAGTATTTT.

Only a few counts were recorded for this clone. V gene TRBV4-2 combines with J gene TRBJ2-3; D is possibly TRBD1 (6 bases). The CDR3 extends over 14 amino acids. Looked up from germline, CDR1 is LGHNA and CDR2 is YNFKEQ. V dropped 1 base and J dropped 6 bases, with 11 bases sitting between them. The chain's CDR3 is CASSQGQGIDTQYF. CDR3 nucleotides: TGTGCCAGCAGCCAAGGGCAGGGGATCGATACGCAGTATTTT.

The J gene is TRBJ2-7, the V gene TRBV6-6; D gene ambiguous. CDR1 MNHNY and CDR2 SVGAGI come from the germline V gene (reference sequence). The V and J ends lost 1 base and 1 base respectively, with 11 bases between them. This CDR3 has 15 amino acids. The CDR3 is CASSYYSPLSYEQYF. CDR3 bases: TGTGCCAGCAGTTACTATTCGCCACTTTCCTACGAGCAGTACTTC.

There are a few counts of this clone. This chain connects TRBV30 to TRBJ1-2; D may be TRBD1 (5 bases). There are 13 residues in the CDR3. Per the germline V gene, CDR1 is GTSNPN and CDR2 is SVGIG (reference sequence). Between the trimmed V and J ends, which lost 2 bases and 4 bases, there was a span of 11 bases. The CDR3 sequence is CAWSSGMVYGYTF. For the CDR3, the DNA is TGTGCCTGGAGTTCAGGGATGGTCTATGGCTACACCTTC.

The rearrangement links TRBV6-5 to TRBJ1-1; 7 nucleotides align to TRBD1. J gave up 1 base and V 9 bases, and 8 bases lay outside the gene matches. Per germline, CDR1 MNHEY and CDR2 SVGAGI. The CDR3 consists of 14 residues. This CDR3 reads CASRQGDKNTEAFF. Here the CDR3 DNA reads TGTGCCAGTCGACAGGGCGATAAGAACACTGAAGCTTTCTTT.

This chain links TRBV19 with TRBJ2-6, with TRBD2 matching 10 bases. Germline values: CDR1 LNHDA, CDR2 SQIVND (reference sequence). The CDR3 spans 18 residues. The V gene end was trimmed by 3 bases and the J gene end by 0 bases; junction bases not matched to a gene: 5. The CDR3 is CASSIVSGGTSGANVLTF. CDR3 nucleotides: TGTGCCAGTAGTATTGTTAGCGGGGGGACCTCTGGGGCCAACGTCCTGACTTTC.

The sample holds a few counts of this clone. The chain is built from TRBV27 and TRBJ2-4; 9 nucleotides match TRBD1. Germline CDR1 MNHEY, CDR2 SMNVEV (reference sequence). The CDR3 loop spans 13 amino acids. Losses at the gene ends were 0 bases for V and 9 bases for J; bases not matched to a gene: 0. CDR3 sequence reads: CASSLSTGGIQYF. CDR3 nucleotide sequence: TGTGCCAGCAGTTTATCGACAGGGGGCATTCAGTACTTC.

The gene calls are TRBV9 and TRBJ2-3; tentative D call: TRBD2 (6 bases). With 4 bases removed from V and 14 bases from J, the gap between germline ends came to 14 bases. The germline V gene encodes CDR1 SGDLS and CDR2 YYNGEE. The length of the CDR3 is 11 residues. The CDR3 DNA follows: TGTGCCAGCAGCCCAGAGACTAGAGTGTATTTT. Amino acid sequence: CASSPETRVYF.

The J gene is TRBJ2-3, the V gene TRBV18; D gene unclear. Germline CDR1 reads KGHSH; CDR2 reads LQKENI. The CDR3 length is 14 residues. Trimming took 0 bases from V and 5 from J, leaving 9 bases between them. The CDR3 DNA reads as TGTGCCAGCTCACCACCCCCGACGGGAGATACGCAGTATTTT. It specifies CASSPPPTGDTQYF.

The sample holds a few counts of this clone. CDR3 residues: CASSYSAALNTEAFF. CDR3 sequence (DNA): TGTGCCAGCAGTTACTCGGCCGCCTTGAACACTGAAGCTTTCTTT. This sequence joins TRBV6-5 and TRBJ1-1, with D hard to call. Per the germline V gene, CDR1 is MNHEY and CDR2 is SVGAGI. The V gene lost 0 bases and the J gene lost 0 bases, with 8 bases spanning the gap. The CDR3 extends over 15 amino acids.

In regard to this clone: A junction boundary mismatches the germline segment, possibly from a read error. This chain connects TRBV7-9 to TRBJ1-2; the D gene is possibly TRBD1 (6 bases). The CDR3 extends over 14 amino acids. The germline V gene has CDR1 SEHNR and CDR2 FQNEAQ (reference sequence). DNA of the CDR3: TGTGCCAGCAACTTAGGATCAGGGGATTATGGCTACACCTTC. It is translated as CASNLGSGDYGYTF.

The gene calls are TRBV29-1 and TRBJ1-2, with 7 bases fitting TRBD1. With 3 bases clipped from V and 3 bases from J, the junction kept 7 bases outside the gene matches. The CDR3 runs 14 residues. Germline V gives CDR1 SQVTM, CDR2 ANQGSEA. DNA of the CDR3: TGCAGCGTTGACGACAGGGCTAACGACTATGGCTACACCTTC. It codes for CSVDDRANDYGYTF.

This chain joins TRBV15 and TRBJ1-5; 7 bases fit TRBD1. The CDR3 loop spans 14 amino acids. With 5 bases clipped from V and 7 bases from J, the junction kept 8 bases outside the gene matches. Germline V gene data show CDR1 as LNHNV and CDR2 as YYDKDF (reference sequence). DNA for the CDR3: TGTGCCACCAGCGCCGACAGGGTGGGGCAGCCCCAGCATTTT. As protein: CATSADRVGQPQHF.

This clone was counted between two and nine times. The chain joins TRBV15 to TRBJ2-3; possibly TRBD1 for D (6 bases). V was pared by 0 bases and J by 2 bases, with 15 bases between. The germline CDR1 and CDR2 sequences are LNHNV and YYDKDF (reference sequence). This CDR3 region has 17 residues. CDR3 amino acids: CATSRELRGGNTDTQYF. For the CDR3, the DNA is TGTGCCACCAGCAGAGAACTAAGAGGGGGAAACACAGATACGCAGTATTTT.

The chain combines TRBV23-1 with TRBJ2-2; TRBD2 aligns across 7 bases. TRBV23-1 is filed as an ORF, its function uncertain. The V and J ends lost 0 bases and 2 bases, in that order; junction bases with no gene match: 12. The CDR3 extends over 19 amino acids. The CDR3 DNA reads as TGCGCCAGCAGTCAATCGGTCGGGGCCGGGAGGACAAACACCGGGGAGCTGTTTTTT. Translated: CASSQSVGAGRTNTGELFF.

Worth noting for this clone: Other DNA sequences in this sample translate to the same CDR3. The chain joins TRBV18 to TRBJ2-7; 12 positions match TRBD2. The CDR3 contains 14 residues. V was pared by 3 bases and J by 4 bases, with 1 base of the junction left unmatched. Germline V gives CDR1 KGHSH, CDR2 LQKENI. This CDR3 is CASSPGTSGYEQYF. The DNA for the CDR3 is TGTGCCAGCTCACCCGGGACTAGCGGGTACGAGCAGTACTTC.

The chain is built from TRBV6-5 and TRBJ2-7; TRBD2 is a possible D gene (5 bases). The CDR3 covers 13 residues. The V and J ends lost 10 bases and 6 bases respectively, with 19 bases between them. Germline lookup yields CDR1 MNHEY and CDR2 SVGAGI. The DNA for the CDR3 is TGTGCCACCTGGCGGACTTGGCCCTCCGAGCAGTACTTC. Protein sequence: CATWRTWPSEQYF.

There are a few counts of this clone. CDR3 nucleotides: TGTGCCAGCAGCCAAGATGGCCAGTTCAGGGGGTCGAACACTGAAGCTTTCTTT. It specifies CASSQDGQFRGSNTEAFF. The genes are TRBV14 and TRBJ1-1, with 7 bases fitting TRBD1. Trimming removed 0 bases from V and 1 base from J; junction bases left unmatched: 11. This CDR3 has 18 residues. Germline V gene sequence: CDR1 SGHDN, CDR2 FVKESK.

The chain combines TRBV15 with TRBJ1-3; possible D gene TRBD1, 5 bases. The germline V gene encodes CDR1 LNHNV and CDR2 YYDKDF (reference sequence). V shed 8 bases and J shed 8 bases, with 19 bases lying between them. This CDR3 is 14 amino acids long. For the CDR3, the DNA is TGTGCCACCTCACGCGGGACGAGCCTGGACACCATATATTTT. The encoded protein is CATSRGTSLDTIYF.

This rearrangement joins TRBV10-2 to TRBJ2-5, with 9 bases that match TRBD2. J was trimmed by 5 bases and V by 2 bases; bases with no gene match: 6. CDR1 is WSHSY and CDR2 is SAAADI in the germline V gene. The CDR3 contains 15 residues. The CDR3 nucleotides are TGCGCCAGCAGTGAGACCGCGGGGGGGAGTGAGACCCAGTACTTC. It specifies CASSETAGGSETQYF.